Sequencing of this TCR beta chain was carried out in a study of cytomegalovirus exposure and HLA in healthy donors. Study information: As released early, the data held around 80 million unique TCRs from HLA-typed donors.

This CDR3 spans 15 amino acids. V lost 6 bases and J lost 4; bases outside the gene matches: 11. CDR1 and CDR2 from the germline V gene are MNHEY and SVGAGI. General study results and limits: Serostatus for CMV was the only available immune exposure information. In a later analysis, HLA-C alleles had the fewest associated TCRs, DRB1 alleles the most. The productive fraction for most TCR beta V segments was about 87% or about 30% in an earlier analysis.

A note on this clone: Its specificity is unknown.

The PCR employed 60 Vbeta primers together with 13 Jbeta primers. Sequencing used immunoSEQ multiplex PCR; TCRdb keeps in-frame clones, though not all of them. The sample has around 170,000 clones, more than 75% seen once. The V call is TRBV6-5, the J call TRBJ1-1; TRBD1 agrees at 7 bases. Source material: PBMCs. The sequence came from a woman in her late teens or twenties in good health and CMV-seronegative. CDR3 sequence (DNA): TGTGCCAGCAGGCCACAGGGGATGGTAGGCACTGAAGCTTTCTTT. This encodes CASRPQGMVGTEAFF.